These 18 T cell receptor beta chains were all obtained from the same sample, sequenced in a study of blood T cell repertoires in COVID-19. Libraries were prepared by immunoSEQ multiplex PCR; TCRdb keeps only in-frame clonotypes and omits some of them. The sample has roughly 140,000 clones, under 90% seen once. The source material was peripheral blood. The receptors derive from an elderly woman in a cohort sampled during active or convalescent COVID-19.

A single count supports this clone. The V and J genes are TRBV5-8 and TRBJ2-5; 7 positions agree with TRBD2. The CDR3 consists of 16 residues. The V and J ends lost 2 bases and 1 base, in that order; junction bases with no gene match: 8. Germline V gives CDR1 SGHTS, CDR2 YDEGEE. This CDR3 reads CASSFPSGHFQETQYF. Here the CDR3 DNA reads TGTGCCAGCAGCTTTCCTAGCGGACACTTCCAAGAGACCCAGTACTTC.

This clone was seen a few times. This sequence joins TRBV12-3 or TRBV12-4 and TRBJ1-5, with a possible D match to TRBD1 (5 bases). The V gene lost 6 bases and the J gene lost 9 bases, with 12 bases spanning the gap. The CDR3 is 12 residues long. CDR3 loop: CASSHTGAPQHF. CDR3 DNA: TGTGCCAGCAGCCACACAGGTGCGCCCCAGCATTTT.

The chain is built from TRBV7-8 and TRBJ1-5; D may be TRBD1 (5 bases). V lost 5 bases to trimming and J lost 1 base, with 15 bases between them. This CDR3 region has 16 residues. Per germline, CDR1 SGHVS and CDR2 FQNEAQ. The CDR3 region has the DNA TGTGCCAGCAGCCTTAGCGGGGCATTGAGCAATCAGCCCCAGCATTTT. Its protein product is CASSLSGALSNQPQHF.

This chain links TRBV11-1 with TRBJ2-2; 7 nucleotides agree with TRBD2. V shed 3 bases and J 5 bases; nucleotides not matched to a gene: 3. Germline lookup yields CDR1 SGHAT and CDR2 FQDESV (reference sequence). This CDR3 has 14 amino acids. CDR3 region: CASSFLGGTGELFF. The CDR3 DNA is TGTGCCAGCAGCTTTTTGGGGGGGACCGGGGAGCTGTTTTTT.

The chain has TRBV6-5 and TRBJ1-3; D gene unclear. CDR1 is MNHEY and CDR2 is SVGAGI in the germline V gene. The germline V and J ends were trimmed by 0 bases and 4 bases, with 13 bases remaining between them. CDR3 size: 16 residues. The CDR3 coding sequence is TGTGCCAGCAGTTACTCGGGCATGATGGGCGGAAACACCATATATTTT. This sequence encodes CASSYSGMMGGNTIYF.

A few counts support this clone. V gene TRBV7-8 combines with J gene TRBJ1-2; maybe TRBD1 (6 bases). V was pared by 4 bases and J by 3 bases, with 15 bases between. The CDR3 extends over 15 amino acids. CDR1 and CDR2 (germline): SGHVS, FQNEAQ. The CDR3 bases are TGTGCCAGCAGCTCACAGGGAAGCCCGGACTATGGCTACACCTTC. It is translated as CASSSQGSPDYGYTF.

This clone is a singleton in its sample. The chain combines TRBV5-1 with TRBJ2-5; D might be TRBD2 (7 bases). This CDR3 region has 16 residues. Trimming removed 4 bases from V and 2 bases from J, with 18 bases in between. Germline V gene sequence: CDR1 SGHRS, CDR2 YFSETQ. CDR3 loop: CASSGGGGAVQETQYF. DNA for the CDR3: TGCGCCAGCAGCGGGGGAGGGGGGGCAGTTCAAGAGACCCAGTACTTC.

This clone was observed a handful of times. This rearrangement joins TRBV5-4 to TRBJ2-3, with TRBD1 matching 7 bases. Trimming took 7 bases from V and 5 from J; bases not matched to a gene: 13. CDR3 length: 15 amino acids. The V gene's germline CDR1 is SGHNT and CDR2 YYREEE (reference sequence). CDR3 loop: CASVAGTATEDTQYF. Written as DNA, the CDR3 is TGTGCCAGCGTCGCCGGGACAGCGACCGAAGATACGCAGTATTTT.

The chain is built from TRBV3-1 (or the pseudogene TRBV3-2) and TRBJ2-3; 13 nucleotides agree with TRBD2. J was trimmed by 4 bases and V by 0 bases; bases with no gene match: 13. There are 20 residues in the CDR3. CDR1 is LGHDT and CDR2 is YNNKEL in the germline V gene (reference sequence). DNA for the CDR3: TGTGCCAGCAGCCAAGAAGCATGGACTAGCGGGGGCCCGACGCCAGATACGCAGTATTTT. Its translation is CASSQEAWTSGGPTPDTQYF.

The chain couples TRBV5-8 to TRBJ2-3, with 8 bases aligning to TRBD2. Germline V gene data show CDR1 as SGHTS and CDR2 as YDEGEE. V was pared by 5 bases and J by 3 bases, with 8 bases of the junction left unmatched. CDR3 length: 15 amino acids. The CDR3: CASRLTGGPTDTQYF. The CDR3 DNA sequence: TGTGCCAGCAGACTAACGGGGGGGCCAACAGATACGCAGTATTTT.

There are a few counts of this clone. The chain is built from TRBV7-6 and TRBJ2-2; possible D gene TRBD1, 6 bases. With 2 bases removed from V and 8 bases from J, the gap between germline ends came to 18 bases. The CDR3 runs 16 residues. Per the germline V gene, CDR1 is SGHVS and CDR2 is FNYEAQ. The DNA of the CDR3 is TGTGCCAGCAGCTTAAGGGGGTACCCCCTCCCGGGGGAGCTGTTTTTT. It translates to CASSLRGYPLPGELFF.

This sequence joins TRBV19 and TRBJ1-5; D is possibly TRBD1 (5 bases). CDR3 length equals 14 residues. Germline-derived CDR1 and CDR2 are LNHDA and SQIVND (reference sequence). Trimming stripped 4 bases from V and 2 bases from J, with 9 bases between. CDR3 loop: CASSTGGGNQPQHF. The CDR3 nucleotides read TGTGCCAGTAGTACCGGGGGGGGCAATCAGCCCCAGCATTTT.

CDR3 sequence reads: CASSHTGVDTQYF. The CDR3 nucleotides read TGTGCCAGCAGCCACACAGGGGTTGATACGCAGTATTTT. J is TRBJ2-3 and V is TRBV5-4; 7 positions match TRBD1. Germline trimming cut 4 bases from V and 6 bases from J; bases unmatched to any gene: 5. Germline CDR1 SGHNT, CDR2 YYREEE (reference sequence). This CDR3 spans 13 amino acids.

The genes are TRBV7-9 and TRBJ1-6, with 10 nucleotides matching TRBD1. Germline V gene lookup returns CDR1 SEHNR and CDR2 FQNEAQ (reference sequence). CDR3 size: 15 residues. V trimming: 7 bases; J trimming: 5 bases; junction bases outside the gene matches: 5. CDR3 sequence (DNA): TGTGCCAGCACCCGGACAGGGGGTAATAATTCACCCCTCCACTTT. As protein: CASTRTGGNNSPLHF. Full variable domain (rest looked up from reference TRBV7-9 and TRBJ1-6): DTGVSQNPRHKITKRGQNVTFRCDPISEHNRLYWYRQTLGQGPEFLTYFQNEAQLEKSRLLSDRFSAERPKGSFSTLEIQRTEQGDSAMYLCASTRTGGNNSPLHFGNGTRLTVT.

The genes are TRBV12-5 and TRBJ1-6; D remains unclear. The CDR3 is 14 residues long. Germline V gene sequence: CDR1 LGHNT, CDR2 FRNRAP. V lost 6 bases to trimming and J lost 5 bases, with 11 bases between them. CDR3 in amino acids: CASGSGLNNSPLHF. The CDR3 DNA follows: TGTGCTAGTGGCTCCGGACTAAATAATTCACCCCTCCACTTT. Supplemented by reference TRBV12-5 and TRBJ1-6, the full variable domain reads DARVTQTPRHKVTEMGQEVTMRCQPILGHNTVFWYRQTMMQGLELLAYFRNRAPLDDSGMPKDRFSAEMPDATLATLKIQPSEPRDSAVYFCASGSGLNNSPLHFGNGTRLTVT.

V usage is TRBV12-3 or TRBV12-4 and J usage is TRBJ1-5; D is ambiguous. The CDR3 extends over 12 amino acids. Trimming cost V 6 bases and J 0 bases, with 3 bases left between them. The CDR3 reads CASRSSNQPQHF. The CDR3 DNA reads TGTGCCAGCAGGAGTAGCAATCAGCCCCAGCATTTT.

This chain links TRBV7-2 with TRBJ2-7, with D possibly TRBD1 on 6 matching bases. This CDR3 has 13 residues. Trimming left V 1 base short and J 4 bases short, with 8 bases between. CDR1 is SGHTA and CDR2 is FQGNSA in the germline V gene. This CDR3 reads CASSLVRGYEQYV. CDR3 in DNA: TGTGCCAGCAGCTTAGTAAGGGGGTACGAGCAGTACGTC.

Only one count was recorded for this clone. The DNA for the CDR3 is TGTGCCAGCAGTAGGGAGCGGGGGGCCTCCTACAATGAGCAGTTCTTC. This sequence encodes CASSRERGASYNEQFF. The chain uses TRBV2 and TRBJ2-1; TRBD2 agrees at 9 bases. Germline assignment: CDR1 SNHLY and CDR2 FYNNEI. V lost 5 bases, J lost 0 bases, and 5 bases stayed unmatched. The CDR3 has 16 residues.